One TCR beta chain is described in this entry. What it binds is unknown. Original processing methods: Filtering differed since immunoSEQ provided only junctions, with no quality scores. TCRdb's table, derived via immunoSEQ multiplex PCR, lists solely in-frame clones and lacks some. V, J and clone size were drawn from that table, and D and trimming were deduced from the DNA. Of over a million clones listed, more than 65% are singletons. The sample comes from a study of shared clonotypes between healthy human individuals. The CDR3 consists of 16 residues. The germline V and J ends were trimmed by 6 bases and 10 bases, with 22 bases remaining between them. Germline lookup yields CDR1 LNHDA and CDR2 SQIVND (reference sequence). General study points: Generally, naive subsets (rather than memory subsets) showed larger estimated richness.

Caucasian adults residing in Nashville, Tennessee made up all the donors. In the CD4+ fraction, cells were divided into CD45RA+ naive and CD45RA-negative memory subsets. Source material: memory CD4+ T cells sorted from blood. The sample's subset: CD45RA-negative fraction. The receptor comes from a man between 18 and 29 years old in good health. The chain has TRBV19 and TRBJ1-6; D perhaps matches TRBD1 (6 bases). CDR3 nucleotide sequence: TGTGCCAGTAGCCCAGGTAGGGGGACGATGAGGTCACCCCTCCACTTT. This encodes CASSPGRGTMRSPLHF. Variable domain in full (rest from reference TRBV19 and TRBJ1-6): DGGITQSPKYLFRKEGQNVTLSCEQNLNHDAMYWYRQDPGQGLRLIYYSQIVNDFQKGDIAEGYSVSREKKESFPLTVTSAQKNPTAFYLCASSPGRGTMRSPLHFGNGTRLTVT.